This is a list of T cell receptor beta chains from one sample in a study of blood T cell repertoires in COVID-19. TCRdb's copy holds only in-frame clones and misses some; the assay was immunoSEQ multiplex PCR. In the table there are approximately 150,000 clones, about 80% of which are singletons. The source material was peripheral blood. The receptors here all came from a woman older than 75 with acute or convalescent COVID-19. Each CDR3 is given with its conserved first and last residue. The order of the fields is clone size, D gene, J gene, V gene, CDR3 DNA, CDR3 protein. D genes are given only for firm matches. Rows give clone size only sometimes, using once, few, many, or a class for an expanded clone.

-,TRBD2,TRBJ2-1,TRBV5-1,TGCGCCAGCAGCGCCGGGACTAGAATCGATGAGCAGTTCTTC,CASSAGTRIDEQFF
-,TRBD1,TRBJ2-5,TRBV5-1,TGCGCCAGCAGCTCGCAGACAGGGGTGATAGAGACCCAGTACTTC,CASSSQTGVIETQYF
-,TRBD2,TRBJ2-3,TRBV5-4,TGTGCCAGCAGCTTGTCCAGCGGGGGGGATACGCAGTATTTT,CASSLSSGGDTQYF
-,TRBD2,TRBJ2-5,TRBV5-1,TGCGCCAGCAGCCCCGGGAGGGCCCGAGAGACCCAGTACTTC,CASSPGRARETQYF
-,-,TRBJ2-5,TRBV5-6,TGTGCCAGCAGCTCGACCCAGGTCCAGTACTTC,CASSSTQVQYF
-,TRBD2,TRBJ2-3,TRBV29-1,TGCAGCGTTTCTAGCGGGGGGGGAGATACGCAGTATTTT,CSVSSGGGDTQYF
many,-,TRBJ1-6,TRBV3-1/TRBV3-2,TGTGCCAGCAGCCAAAATAACGGGGGTTCACCCCTCCACTTT,CASSQNNGGSPLHF
-,TRBD2,TRBJ2-1,TRBV11-2,TGTGCCAGCAGCCGTAGCGGGGGAGACTACAATGAGCAGTTCTTC,CASSRSGGDYNEQFF
once,-,TRBJ2-6,TRBV28,TGTGCCAGCAGTTTATGGACAACTGGGGCCAACGTCCTGACTTTC,CASSLWTTGANVLTF
-,TRBD2,TRBJ2-7,TRBV30,TGTGCCTGGAGTATAGCGGGAGTCGACGAGCAGTACTTC,CAWSIAGVDEQYF
few,TRBD2,TRBJ2-7,TRBV19,TGTGCCAGTAGTATAAGCGGGAGCGGCGAGCAGTACTTC,CASSISGSGEQYF
-,TRBD1,TRBJ1-1,TRBV29-1,TGCAGCGTTGAAAGTTTTGGGGACAGCGAAACTGAAGCTTTCTTT,CSVESFGDSETEAFF
-,-,TRBJ2-7,TRBV30,TGTGCCTGGAGTCTGAGCGGCGAGCAGTACTTC,CAWSLSGEQYF
once,-,TRBJ2-3,TRBV3-1/TRBV3-2,TGTGCCAGCAGCCAAAAGGGGACAGATACGCAGTATTTT,CASSQKGTDTQYF
-,TRBD1,TRBJ1-2,TRBV2,TGTGCCAGCAGTTGGGACAGGGAAGGCTATGGCTACACCTTC,CASSWDREGYGYTF
-,TRBD1,TRBJ1-1,TRBV2,TGTGCCAGCAGTGAAGTCGGGACAGTTTTCATGAACACTGAAGCTTTCTTT,CASSEVGTVFMNTEAFF
-,TRBD1,TRBJ1-5,TRBV6-5,TGTGCCAGCAGGCGAACAGGGGATCAGCCCCAGCATTTT,CASRRTGDQPQHF
-,TRBD2,TRBJ2-1,TRBV24-1,TGTGCCACCAGGGCTAGCGGGAGCAGGGAGCAGTTCTTC,CATRASGSREQFF
-,-,TRBJ2-2,TRBV7-3,TGTGCCAGCAGCTTAATCGGGGGTCGGGGACTGAACACCGGGGAGCTGTTTTTT,CASSLIGGRGLNTGELFF
-,-,TRBJ1-4,TRBV9,TGTGCCAGCAGCGGATACAGGGACGGTGAAAAACTGTTTTTT,CASSGYRDGEKLFF
-,TRBD2,TRBJ2-1,TRBV9,TGTGCCAGCAGCCAAACTAGCGGGGGCCCGAGTGAGCAGTTCTTC,CASSQTSGGPSEQFF
-,TRBD1,TRBJ2-1,TRBV7-9,TGTGCCAGCAGCCGCAGGACAGGGGTCTACAATGAGCAGTTCTTC,CASSRRTGVYNEQFF
-,-,TRBJ1-5,TRBV21-1,TGTGCCAGCAGCACTTCAAGGACAGGGGATCAGCCCCAGCATTTT,CASSTSRTGDQPQHF
few,-,TRBJ1-1,TRBV2,TGTGCCAGCAGTGGACAACGGAACACTGAAGCTTTCTTT,CASSGQRNTEAFF
-,-,TRBJ1-1,TRBV6-2/TRBV6-3,TGTGCCAGCAGTACTAGCAGCACTGAAGCTTTCTTT,CASSTSSTEAFF
-,-,TRBJ2-1,TRBV5-4,TGTGCCAGCAGCTTACAACTAGGTGTTCCTGAGCAGTTCTTC,CASSLQLGVPEQFF
few,TRBD1,TRBJ1-5,TRBV6-2/TRBV6-3,TGTGCCAGCAGTTTCGGACAGGCGAGGATAGATCAGCCCCAGCATTTT,CASSFGQARIDQPQHF
-,-,TRBJ1-1,TRBV20-1,TGCAGTGCTAGACGGGGTAGGGAAGCTTTCTTT,CSARRGREAFF
-,-,TRBJ1-2,TRBV2,TGTGCCAGCACAACAGTTAACTATGGCTACACCTTC,CASTTVNYGYTF
-,-,TRBJ1-5,TRBV7-9,TGTGCCAGCAGTCGACAGCCCTACGCCCAGCATTTT,CASSRQPYAQHF
-,TRBD1,TRBJ2-5,TRBV6-5,TGTGCCAGCAGTTCCCCGGGACAGGGTGAGACCCAGTACTTC,CASSSPGQGETQYF
-,-,TRBJ1-4,TRBV7-2,TGTGCCAGCAGCTTAAACATACCGGGACTCGGTGAAAAACTGTTTTTT,CASSLNIPGLGEKLFF
-,-,TRBJ2-7,TRBV5-1,TGCGCCAGCAGCTTCGGCGGGACGGCGGCCGAGCAGTACTTC,CASSFGGTAAEQYF
-,TRBD2,TRBJ2-7,TRBV11-1,TGTGCCAGCAGCTTAGCTGGTGGGACTAGACTGTACTTC,CASSLAGGTRLYF
-,TRBD1,TRBJ2-5,TRBV9,TGTGCCAGCAGCCCCCGAGGGGGGGGACAGGGCACAAGAGGATGGGAGACCCAGTACTTC,CASSPRGGGQGTRGWETQYF